The 27 T cell receptor beta chains presented below share a single source sample, sequenced in a study of cytomegalovirus exposure and HLA in healthy donors. The primer mix had 60 Vbeta and 13 Jbeta primers. The table came from immunoSEQ multiplex PCR; TCRdb's copy has only in-frame clones and leaves some out. The repertoire consists of some 150,000 clones, with roughly four fifths occurring once and the leading ten covering roughly 3.1%. Sequencing used PBMCs. These receptors all stem from a man aged 40-55 years in good health and CMV-seropositive.

This clone was seen only a few times. V usage is TRBV4-1 and J usage is TRBJ2-7; D remains unclear. Trimming left V 1 base short and J 2 bases short, with 15 bases between. Germline loops: CDR1 MGHRA, CDR2 YSYEKL. The CDR3 runs to 16 residues. The CDR3 is CASSQAASSNPYEQYF. The CDR3 DNA is TGCGCCAGCAGCCAAGCCGCGAGCTCCAATCCCTACGAGCAGTACTTC.

J is TRBJ1-2 and V is TRBV29-1, with 7 bases matching TRBD1. The CDR3 is 15 amino acids. V lost 4 bases to trimming and J lost 5 bases; unmatched junction nucleotides: 13. Germline V lookup: CDR1 SQVTM, CDR2 ANQGSEA. CDR3 protein: CSVGTGQAWEYGYTF. The CDR3 coding sequence is TGCAGCGTTGGTACAGGACAGGCCTGGGAATATGGCTACACCTTC.

This chain uses TRBV25-1 with TRBJ2-7; a weak D match, TRBD2 (6 bases). CDR1 is MGHDK and CDR2 is SYGVNS in the germline V gene. The CDR3 is 13 amino acids. Trimming took off 5 bases at V and 2 bases at J, with 10 bases between the two ends. The CDR3 coding sequence is TGTGCCAGCAGTCGGGACTTCCCCTACGAGCAGTACTTC. It encodes CASSRDFPYEQYF.

The rearrangement links TRBV5-1 to TRBJ2-7, with D perhaps matching TRBD2 (6 bases). This CDR3 comprises 14 residues. Per the germline V gene, CDR1 is SGHRS and CDR2 is YFSETQ. Trimming pared 4 bases from V and 0 bases from J, leaving 11 bases between. This CDR3 is CASSPGGTSYEQYF. The CDR3 DNA sequence: TGCGCCAGCAGCCCTGGAGGGACCTCCTACGAGCAGTACTTC.

CDR3: CASSEDGLFSGIQYF. CDR3 DNA: TGTGCCAGCAGCGAAGACGGACTGTTTTCTGGCATTCAGTACTTC. The J gene is TRBJ2-4, the V gene TRBV28, with D perhaps matching TRBD2 (5 bases). Per germline, CDR1 MDHEN and CDR2 SYDVKM. Deletions cut 6 bases from V and 9 bases from J, with 21 bases between. The CDR3 covers 15 residues.

The gene calls are TRBV30 and TRBJ1-3; a possible D gene is TRBD1 (5 bases). In germline, CDR1 is GTSNPN, CDR2 SVGIG (reference sequence). Trimming cost V 2 bases and J 0 bases, with 11 bases left between them. This CDR3 is built from 15 residues. The CDR3 region is CAWSQRGNSGNTIYF. The CDR3 DNA is TGTGCCTGGAGTCAAAGGGGAAACTCTGGAAACACCATATATTTT.

Regarding this clone: The sample contains more than one DNA sequence encoding this CDR3. V gene TRBV6-5 combines with J gene TRBJ2-3, with D perhaps matching TRBD1 (6 bases). The CDR3 has 14 amino acids. Trimming stripped 6 bases from V and 1 base from J, with 11 bases between. The germline V gene has CDR1 MNHEY and CDR2 SVGAGI. This CDR3 is CASSAPGGTDTQYF. The CDR3, as DNA: TGTGCCAGCAGCGCCCCAGGGGGCACAGATACGCAGTATTTT.

The rearrangement links TRBV4-2 to TRBJ2-5; D is possibly TRBD1 (6 bases). Trimming took 4 bases from V and 0 from J, leaving 12 bases between them. Germline V gene data show CDR1 as LGHNA and CDR2 as YNFKEQ. CDR3 length: 15 residues. The DNA of the CDR3 is TGTGCCAGCAGCCTAGGATGGGACAACCAAGAGACCCAGTACTTC. It specifies CASSLGWDNQETQYF.

This rearrangement joins TRBV28 to TRBJ1-5; TRBD1 matches 11 bases. Germline V gene sequence: CDR1 MDHEN, CDR2 SYDVKM. The CDR3 length is 15 residues. V lost 3 bases, J lost 5 bases, and 3 bases stayed unmatched. CDR3 sequence reads: CASSLGQGVHQPQHF. The DNA for the CDR3 is TGTGCCAGCAGTTTGGGACAGGGGGTCCATCAGCCCCAGCATTTT.

This chain connects TRBV6-5 to TRBJ2-3; no clear D. Germline V gives CDR1 MNHEY, CDR2 SVGAGI. This CDR3 spans 15 amino acids. Trimming stripped 2 bases from V and 2 bases from J, with 11 bases between. This chain's CDR3 is CASSYGQIYTDTQYF. Written as DNA, the CDR3 is TGTGCCAGCAGTTACGGGCAGATATACACAGATACGCAGTATTTT.

The chain is built from TRBV2 and TRBJ1-5; D gene ambiguous. The CDR3 runs 11 residues. Germline V gene lookup returns CDR1 SNHLY and CDR2 FYNNEI. V was trimmed by 6 bases and J by 9 bases, leaving 9 bases between them. CDR3 nucleotide sequence: TGTGCCAGCAGCAGCGGAAGGCCCCAGCATTTT. Translating it yields CASSSGRPQHF.

Turning to this clone: A junction end diverges from the germline sequence, so it may reflect a read error. The chain recombines TRBV7-9 with TRBJ2-3; TRBD1 matches 9 bases. Germline V CDR1 and CDR2: SEHNR, FQNEAQ (reference sequence). The CDR3 runs 18 residues. The CDR3 reads CSSSSKFPGQGVTDTQYF. CDR3 sequence (DNA): TGTTCCAGCAGCTCGAAATTTCCGGGACAGGGAGTCACAGATACGCAGTATTTT.

This chain links TRBV7-7 with TRBJ2-5, with D tentatively TRBD2 (6 bases). Germline V CDR1 and CDR2: SSHAT, FNYEAQ (reference sequence). CDR3 length: 13 residues. V lost 0 bases to trimming and J lost 9 bases, with 11 bases between them. The CDR3 region has the DNA TGTGCCAGCAGCTTAGCGGGCGGGACGTCCCAGTACTTC. Residues: CASSLAGGTSQYF.

This chain uses TRBV21-1 with TRBJ1-2; whether TRBD1, the table's D call, matches the DNA was not checked. TRBV21-1 is noted as a pseudogene. The CDR3 sequence is 13 residues long. CDR3 protein: CASPGQLNYGYTF. CDR3 nucleotides: TGTGCCAGCCCGGGACAGCTTAACTATGGCTACACCTTC.

The gene calls are TRBV7-9 and TRBJ2-5; D possibly corresponds to TRBD1 (5 bases). Trimming shortened V by 5 bases and J by 1 base, and 11 bases separated the two germline ends. Germline V lookup: CDR1 SEHNR, CDR2 FQNEAQ (reference sequence). The CDR3 has 14 amino acids. The CDR3 loop reads CASSTTVSQETQYF. In nucleotides, the CDR3 is TGTGCCAGCAGCACGACAGTAAGCCAAGAGACCCAGTACTTC.

V gene TRBV5-6 combines with J gene TRBJ2-5, with D perhaps matching TRBD1 (5 bases). The J call may be mistaken, given a closer DNA end match to TRBJ2-7. The CDR3 is made up of 15 amino acids. Germline CDR1 reads SGHDT; CDR2 reads YYEEEE. CDR3 DNA sequence: TGTGCCAGCAGCGCCCGCGCCCAGGGAATCTACGAGCAGTACTTC. Protein product: CASSARAQGIYEQYF.

This rearrangement joins TRBV18 to TRBJ2-3, with D hard to call. Trimming took off 5 bases at V and 6 bases at J, with 15 bases between the two ends. Germline CDR1 is KGHSH and CDR2 is LQKENI. This CDR3 comprises 14 residues. CDR3 protein: CASSAVITGDTQYF. CDR3 DNA sequence: TGTGCCAGCTCAGCGGTAATTACTGGGGATACGCAGTATTTT.

The chain links TRBV6-5 to TRBJ1-2; D is possibly TRBD1 (5 bases). The CDR3 has 12 residues. V gave up 2 bases and J gave up 4 bases, with 5 bases separating them. Germline V lookup: CDR1 MNHEY, CDR2 SVGAGI. For the CDR3, the DNA is TGTGCCAGCAGTTACACAGGCTATGGCTACACCTTC. It translates to CASSYTGYGYTF.

The chain combines TRBV5-1 with TRBJ2-3; TRBD1 matches 7 bases. The CDR3 extends over 13 amino acids. The germline V gene has CDR1 SGHRS and CDR2 YFSETQ. V gave up 4 bases and J gave up 1 base; unmatched junction bases: 0. The CDR3 reads CASSTGGTDTQYF. In DNA, the CDR3 is TGCGCCAGCAGCACAGGGGGCACAGATACGCAGTATTTT.

This clone was counted a few times. This sequence joins TRBV19 and TRBJ2-2, with D possibly being TRBD1 (5 bases). CDR3 length: 14 amino acids. Trimming stripped 7 bases from V and 1 base from J, with 10 bases between. Germline CDR1 and CDR2: LNHDA and SQIVND (reference sequence). DNA for the CDR3: TGTGCCAGTAAAGGGGCGGTGAACACCGGGGAGCTGTTTTTT. It codes for CASKGAVNTGELFF.

The CDR3 nucleotides read TGTGCCAGCAGTTTTGGAGGTTATGGCTACACCTTC. It specifies CASSFGGYGYTF. V is TRBV28 and J is TRBJ1-2; D is uncertain. Trimming removed 3 bases at V and 5 bases at J, with 7 bases between. This CDR3 contains 12 residues. CDR1 MDHEN and CDR2 SYDVKM come from the germline V gene.

The rearrangement uses TRBV29-1 and TRBJ2-2; 12 bases are shared with TRBD2. Germline CDR1 reads SQVTM; CDR2 reads ANQGSEA. This CDR3 contains 16 residues. The J segment lost 0 bases and the V segment lost 3 bases, leaving 2 bases of the junction unmatched. The CDR3 sequence: CSVDGLAGSNTGELFF. The CDR3 nucleotides read TGCAGCGTTGATGGACTAGCGGGATCGAACACCGGGGAGCTGTTTTTT.

This clone was detected a few times. V and J are TRBV7-9 and TRBJ1-1, with 7 bases lining up with TRBD1. The CDR3 sequence is 14 residues long. Germline V gene data show CDR1 as SEHNR and CDR2 as FQNEAQ (reference sequence). Trimming cost V 5 bases and J 1 base; bases outside gene matches: 4. This CDR3 reads CASSVRQGNTEAFF. DNA of the CDR3: TGTGCCAGCAGCGTGAGACAGGGGAACACTGAAGCTTTCTTT.

The chain is built from TRBV4-2 and TRBJ1-2; D unresolved. The germline V gene has CDR1 LGHNA and CDR2 YNFKEQ. The V end was cut by 1 base, the J end by 3 bases, with 12 bases between. The CDR3 totals 15 residues. The CDR3, as DNA: TGTGCCAGCAGCCAAGGAGACCTAGAGGACTATGGCTACACCTTC. Encoded protein: CASSQGDLEDYGYTF.

CDR3 DNA sequence: TGTGCCATCAGTGGGGCACAGGGGGTCACCTACGAGCAGTACTTC. Translating gives CAISGAQGVTYEQYF. The V and J genes are TRBV10-3 and TRBJ2-7; 8 bases map to TRBD1. The germline V gene encodes CDR1 ENHRY and CDR2 SYGVKD. Losses at the gene ends were 4 bases for V and 2 bases for J; bases not matched to a gene: 7. The length of the CDR3 is 15 residues.

The rearrangement uses TRBV6-1 and TRBJ1-1; D gene unclear. The CDR3 consists of 14 residues. Between the trimmed V and J ends, which lost 6 bases and 2 bases, there was a span of 13 bases. The germline gives CDR1 MNHNS, CDR2 SASEGT. The CDR3: CASRRIEGNTEAFF. CDR3 DNA sequence: TGTGCCAGCAGAAGGATAGAGGGTAACACTGAAGCTTTCTTT.

This rearrangement joins TRBV9 to TRBJ1-5, with D possibly TRBD1 on 5 matching bases. In germline, CDR1 is SGDLS, CDR2 YYNGEE. The V end lost 0 bases, the J end lost 13 bases, and 14 bases lay between the germline ends. The CDR3 spans 13 residues. CDR3 sequence reads: CASSVGVGGNQHF. The CDR3 DNA sequence: TGTGCCAGCAGCGTAGGGGTCGGGGGGAATCAGCATTTT. The full variable domain, completed using reference TRBV9 and TRBJ1-5, is DSGVTQTPKHLITATGQRVTLRCSPRSGDLSVYWYQQSLDQGLQFLIQYYNGEERAKGNILERFSAQQFPDLHSELNLSSLELGDSALYFCASSVGVGGNQHFGDGTRLSIL.